The present T cell receptor beta chain was sequenced within a study of blood T cell repertoires in COVID-19. Study-wide background: Samples taken during acute and convalescent COVID-19 were collected in the United States, Italy and Spain.

V shed 5 bases and J 8 bases; nucleotides not matched to a gene: 8. The germline gives CDR1 SEHNR, CDR2 FQNEAQ (reference sequence). The CDR3 is 13 amino acids. Sequenced by immunoSEQ multiplex PCR; TCRdb stores in-frame clones only, minus some. The table has about 130,000 clones, roughly four fifths seen once; the top ten hold 13%. Sequencing was carried out using peripheral blood. This sequence joins TRBV7-9 and TRBJ1-2, with 7 positions matching TRBD1. The sequence came from a human donor in a cohort sampled during active COVID-19. The CDR3 region is CASSPGQTGGYTF. In DNA, the CDR3 is TGTGCCAGCAGCCCGGGACAGACCGGAGGCTACACCTTC.